This T cell receptor (beta chain) came from a study of CD8+ T cells in alopecia areata. Study in general: Tofacitinib dosing lasted 6 to 18 months, which was then followed by 6 months off drug. By percentage of affected scalp area, the severity of treated patients was scored. Study-wide results and limits: Tofacitinib delivered significant drops in scalp clonality and in expanded CD8+ clones among the top 100.

RNA, once extracted, was reverse transcribed into cDNA for use as the sequencing template. The repertoire was sequenced with immunoSEQ multiplex PCR; TCRdb's copy has only in-frame clones and lacks some. This sample yields 200,000 or so clones, of which 58% are seen a single time; 4.5% to 6% belongs to the top ten. Treatment specified: oral pan-JAK inhibitor, 5-10 mg twice daily. Both peripheral blood and punch biopsies of lesional scalp skin were obtained from patients who had alopecia areata. In the case of this clone: Its antigen is unknown.

The sequence was collected from a human donor with alopecia areata. Here the sequenced sample was CD4+ T cells sorted from blood, taken at week 24, from a patient treated with tofacitinib.

This CDR3 is CASSQEPNRVETQYF. CDR3 bases: TGTGCCAGCAGCCAAGAACCTAACCGGGTGGAGACCCAGTACTTC. The chain joins TRBV4-2 to TRBJ2-5; D gene unclear. The CDR3 spans 15 residues. The V end was cut by 0 bases, the J end by 5 bases, with 13 bases between. Germline-derived CDR1 and CDR2 are LGHNA and YNFKEQ.